Shown below are 6 T cell receptor beta chains from a single sample sequenced in a study of blood T cell repertoires in COVID-19. Sequencing was performed with immunoSEQ multiplex PCR; in TCRdb, only in-frame clones are kept and a portion is missing. The sample lists more than 90,000 clones, more than 75% occurring once. The specimen sequenced was peripheral blood. The receptors come from an elderly man with acute or convalescent COVID-19.

The rearrangement joins TRBV5-5 to TRBJ2-7; tentative D call: TRBD2 (5 bases). This CDR3 comprises 12 residues. V lost 5 bases to trimming and J lost 4 bases, with 10 bases between them. Germline V gives CDR1 SGHKS, CDR2 YYEKEE (reference sequence). CDR3 loop: CASSFERYEQYF. The CDR3 DNA sequence: TGTGCCAGCAGTTTCGAGCGGTACGAGCAGTACTTC.

This clone occurred a few times. In nucleotides, the CDR3 is TGTGCCAGCAGCCTAGGAGGACAGGATGAAAAACTGTTTTTT. It translates to CASSLGGQDEKLFF. This chain joins TRBV6-5 and TRBJ1-4; 7 bases line up with TRBD1. Germline CDR1 is MNHEY and CDR2 is SVGAGI. The CDR3 is made up of 14 amino acids. Trimming cost V 6 bases and J 6 bases; bases outside gene matches: 7.

The chain uses TRBV6-6 and TRBJ1-4; D is unclear. The CDR3 runs 17 residues. V lost 5 bases and J 3 bases, leaving 19 bases between the germline ends. The germline V gene has CDR1 MNHNY and CDR2 SVGAGI (reference sequence). The DNA of the CDR3 is TGTGCCAGCAGTCCCACCTCCTACCGGAGGGCTAATGAAAAACTGTTTTTT. Its protein product is CASSPTSYRRANEKLFF.

V is TRBV2 and J is TRBJ1-2; D might be TRBD1 (6 bases). The V end lost 5 bases, the J end lost 8 bases, and 15 bases lay between the germline ends. The CDR3 sequence is 13 residues long. Looked up from germline, CDR1 is SNHLY and CDR2 is FYNNEI. The chain's CDR3 is CASSSQGRGGYTF. CDR3 DNA sequence: TGTGCCAGCAGTTCACAGGGAAGGGGCGGCTACACCTTC.

V and J are TRBV27 and TRBJ2-1, with 10 bases fitting TRBD1. Germline V lookup: CDR1 MNHEY, CDR2 SMNVEV (reference sequence). The CDR3 contains 16 residues. J lost 2 bases, V lost 4 bases, and 5 bases had no gene match. The CDR3 sequence is CASSSGTGVPYNEQFF. Here the CDR3 DNA reads TGTGCCAGCAGTTCCGGGACAGGGGTCCCCTACAATGAGCAGTTCTTC.

Only a few counts were recorded for this clone. V usage is TRBV7-9 and J usage is TRBJ1-2; D is uncertain. The CDR3 consists of 15 residues. Deletions cut 3 bases from V and 0 bases from J, with 11 bases between. Germline V lookup: CDR1 SEHNR, CDR2 FQNEAQ (reference sequence). This CDR3 reads CASSLALHTNYGYTF. CDR3 DNA sequence: TGTGCCAGCAGCTTGGCCTTACACACTAACTATGGCTACACCTTC.